This T cell receptor (beta chain) was identified during a study of CD8 T cells in ankylosing spondylitis. Whole-study findings and limits: For ankylosing spondylitis blood, a TCR beta motif of seven to nine highly homologous variants appeared characteristic. According to the report, clones linked to the disease were significantly enriched in matched synovial fluid samples taken from ankylosing spondylitis patients. Some motif variants were previously reported in reactive arthritis synovial fluid and blood.

In TCRdb, the 5' RACE reads were re-called with MiXCR into one record per CDR3 protein. The sample holds around 340,000 distinct CDR3 sequences; 20% to 25% are singletons and the top ten take about an eighth. This clonotype counts as medium-sized. Its antigen is undetermined. This TCR was recovered from a male donor with ankylosing spondylitis or in good health (not recorded which). Sequencing was carried out using blood, either unsorted or a sorted T cell fraction (not recorded which).

The CDR3 here is CAIWRLAGVYEQYF. CDR3 nucleotide sequence: TGTGCCATCTGGCGACTAGCGGGGGTCTACGAGCAGTACTTC. This chain uses TRBV10-3 with TRBJ2-7, with TRBD2 identical over 12 bases. The CDR3 totals 14 residues. Germline V gives CDR1 ENHRY, CDR2 SYGVKD. V gave up 8 bases and J gave up 3 bases; unmatched junction bases: 5.